A selection of T cell receptor beta chains follows, all from one sample in a study of T cell repertoires in cytomegalovirus infection. Their antigen targets remain unknown. TCRdb re-derived calls from the reads in MiXCR, one entry per CDR3 protein. The sample yields 90,000 to 110,000 distinct CDR3 sequences, roughly 30% seen once. Sample: CD8+ T cells from cultured PBMCs, taken from culture after CMV antigen stimulation. These receptors were taken from a human donor in good health (CMV status not recorded). Some clones in this sample may be carry-over from other donors' samples. The CDR3 runs from the conserved cysteine through the conserved F or W. A D gene is named only where the DNA matches it firmly. Expanded clones get a size class; other rows say once, few or many, or leave the size out.

TRBJ2-5	-	-	TRBV5-4	TGTGCCAGCAGCCTGGGACTCGACCAAGAGACCCAGTACTTC	CASSLGLDQETQYF
TRBJ2-5	TRBD2	many	TRBV7-9	TGTGCCAGCAGCACTCGGGGGGGCCCAGAGACCCAGTACTTC	CASSTRGGPETQYF
TRBJ2-7	-	few	TRBV27	TGTGCCAGCAGTTCACACCCCGGGGACTACGAGCAGTACTTC	CASSSHPGDYEQYF
TRBJ1-4	TRBD1	many	TRBV7-6	TGTGCCAGCAGCTTGGAGGGCAGGGGGCGTGAAAAACTGTTTTTT	CASSLEGRGREKLFF
TRBJ1-4	-	few	TRBV4-2	TGTGCCAGCAGCCAAGTCATAGGGGAAAAACTGTTTTTT	CASSQVIGEKLFF
TRBJ1-1	TRBD1	-	TRBV29-1	TGCAGCGTTGAATCAGGGGGCACTGAAGCTTTCTTT	CSVESGGTEAFF
TRBJ2-4	-	few	TRBV10-2	TGCGCCAGCAGTGAGTCTAAGGGGGTCCACTGGGACATTCAGTACTTC	CASSESKGVHWDIQYF
TRBJ2-7	-	few	TRBV10-3	TGTGCCATCAGTGAGTCCCCGAGTTACGAGCAGTACTTC	CAISESPSYEQYF
TRBJ1-2	TRBD1	-	TRBV7-9	TGTGCCAGCAGCTCGAACGACAGGGGGCGCGACTATGGCTACACCTTC	CASSSNDRGRDYGYTF
TRBJ1-4	TRBD1	many	TRBV7-8	TGTGCCAGCAGCCGAACAGGGGGCTGGAATGAAAAACTGTTTTTT	CASSRTGGWNEKLFF
TRBJ2-7	TRBD1	-	TRBV12-3/TRBV12-4	TGTGCCAGCAGTCCCCCGGACAGGGGGCCGTACGAGCAGTACTTC	CASSPPDRGPYEQYF
TRBJ2-1	-	many	TRBV7-8	TGTGCCAGCAGCACCTCCTACAATGAGCAGTTCTTC	CASSTSYNEQFF
TRBJ2-3	-	few	TRBV12-3/TRBV12-4	TGTGCCAGCAGCTGGGTTAACACGGGCCCAGATACGCAGTATTTT	CASSWVNTGPDTQYF
TRBJ1-4	-	-	TRBV19	TGTGCCAGTAGTATAGATGGGTACCAAGAAAAACTGTTTTTT	CASSIDGYQEKLFF
TRBJ1-1	TRBD1	-	TRBV12-3/TRBV12-4	TGTGCCAGCAGCTCGACAGGGGACCCTTTCTTCTCTGAAGCTTTCTTT	CASSSTGDPFFSEAFF
TRBJ1-4	-	many	TRBV7-2	TGTGCCAGCAGCTTAGTTCGGGGAAAACTGTTTTTT	CASSLVRGKLFF
TRBJ2-3	-	-	TRBV9	TGTGCCAGCAGCGTAGTCTCGGGGAGCGCAGATACGCAGTATTTT	CASSVVSGSADTQYF
TRBJ2-2	TRBD2	-	TRBV7-3	TGTGCCAGCAGCTTGTATACTAGCGGGGTGCACACCGGGGAGCTGTTTTTT	CASSLYTSGVHTGELFF
TRBJ2-2	-	-	TRBV27	TGTGCCAGCAGCCCTGACGAGAGGTCCGGGGAGCTGTTTTTT	CASSPDERSGELFF
TRBJ1-1	TRBD1	-	TRBV7-8	TGTGCCAGCAGCAGCGACAGGGTAGACCCGAACACTGAAGCTTTCTTT	CASSSDRVDPNTEAFF
TRBJ2-5	-	few	TRBV5-1	TGCGCCAGCAGCTTGGAATCCCGCAGCCAAGAGACCCAGTACTTC	CASSLESRSQETQYF
TRBJ1-1	TRBD1	many	TRBV7-2	TGTGCCAGCAGCTATCCCACCGGGACAGGGAGCGCTTTCTTT	CASSYPTGTGSAFF
TRBJ2-5	-	-	TRBV7-9	TGTGCCAGCAGCTTAGTCCGGACACAAGAGACCCAGTACTTC	CASSLVRTQETQYF
TRBJ1-4	-	few	TRBV4-1	TGCGCCAGCGGCTGGAGTAAGGAAAAACTGTTTTTT	CASGWSKEKLFF
TRBJ2-1	TRBD1	-	TRBV10-3	TGTGCCATCAGTGAGCCAGGTACAGGGGGTTCGGGGAATGAGCAGTTCTTC	CAISEPGTGGSGNEQFF
TRBJ1-1	TRBD1	-	TRBV27	TGTGCCAGCAGTTGGGGACAGGGGAACACTGAAGCTTTCTTT	CASSWGQGNTEAFF
TRBJ2-3	-	many	TRBV12-3/TRBV12-4	TGTGCCAGCAGTTCGGGCCTTTTCAGGGATACGCAGTATTTT	CASSSGLFRDTQYF
TRBJ2-1	TRBD2	many	TRBV7-3	TGTGCCAGCAGCTCACTAGCGAGCTCCTACAATGAGCAGTTCTTC	CASSSLASSYNEQFF
TRBJ2-1	TRBD2	-	TRBV27	TGTGCCAGCAGCCCCTTTAGCGGGGGTGCCCAAGATGAGCAGTTCTTC	CASSPFSGGAQDEQFF
TRBJ1-1	-	-	TRBV27	TGTGCCAGCAGAACACAGACGGGGAACACTGAAGCTTTCTTT	CASRTQTGNTEAFF
TRBJ2-3	-	-	TRBV6-5	TGTACTTCGGGGCTGACGGCTAGCACAGATACGCAGTATTTT	CTSGLTASTDTQYF
TRBJ2-7	-	many	TRBV11-2	TGTGCCAGCAGCGGTTGGGGGAACAGAGGCGAGCAGTACTTC	CASSGWGNRGEQYF
TRBJ1-1	-	many	TRBV12-3/TRBV12-4	TGTGCCAGCAGTTCGGTTACTCTGAACACTGAAGCTTTCTTT	CASSSVTLNTEAFF
TRBJ2-1	TRBD2	few	TRBV5-6	TGTGCCAGCAGCTTGCCGGCTAGCGGAAACAATGAGCAGTTCTTC	CASSLPASGNNEQFF
TRBJ1-1	-	-	TRBV11-2	TGTGCCAGCAGCTCCGGCACCTACACTGAAGCTTTCTTT	CASSSGTYTEAFF
TRBJ1-2	TRBD1	few	TRBV5-5	TGTGCCAGCAGCCTAGATGGACAGGTTAATACAAACTATGGCTACACCTTC	CASSLDGQVNTNYGYTF
TRBJ1-5	-	few	TRBV2	TGTGCCAGCAGTGAGGATGGGAACGGCAATCAGCCCCAGCATTTT	CASSEDGNGNQPQHF